This T cell receptor (beta chain) was sequenced in a study of T cell repertoires in cytomegalovirus infection. On the study more broadly: Selection of CMV epitopes for the study included recently identified HLA-C-restricted and well-studied HLA-B-restricted ones. From public TCR beta signatures came an indication of both CMV infection and matching HLA type.

From germline, CDR1 is SGHTA and CDR2 FQGNSA. The CDR3 totals 11 residues. Trimming took 5 bases from V and 3 from J, leaving 4 bases between them. Study results and limitations: HLA-C-restricted TCR beta clonotypes specific for CMV led the ex vivo response.

From the reads, TCRdb called clonotypes with MiXCR, one entry per CDR3 protein. The sample has 250,000 to 300,000 distinct CDR3 sequences; around 20% are singletons. This clonotype was seen repeatedly, ten times or more. Its target is unknown. This clonotype was obtained from a human donor in good health (CMV status not recorded). Some clones in this sample may be carry-over from other donors' samples. The sample was cultured PBMCs, taken from culture after CMV antigen stimulation. The chain uses TRBV7-2 and TRBJ1-1, with D uncertain. The CDR3, as DNA: TGTGCCAGCAGCCTGCACACTGAAGCTTTCTTT. It encodes CASSLHTEAFF.